This record looks at one T cell receptor (beta chain) sequence and its context. Its antigen is undetermined. The record originates from a study of T-cell reconstitution after alpha-beta-depleted transplantation in children. Points from the study as a whole: For some patients, TCRbeta diversity was high at day 60 because of recipient T cells and thymic progenitors that survived. At around two months after transplant, the alpha-beta T cells were reportedly derived from several hundred expanded clones that came from non-depleted graft cells. Most T-cell counts and diversity one year after the transplant came from T cells that were newly produced.

For TCRbeta, the library was prepared with unique molecular identifiers. Each CDR3 protein gets one entry after TCRdb re-called the PCR reads with MiXCR. The sample carries 450,000 to 600,000 distinct CDR3 sequences, 13% recorded once. The CDR3 runs to 13 residues. Deletions cut 4 bases from V and 2 bases from J, with 11 bases between. The V gene's germline CDR1 is DFQATT and CDR2 SNEGSKA (reference sequence). The source material was PBMCs, mostly from graft donor cells, sampled 360 days after TCRalphabeta/CD19-depleted stem cell transplant. This receptor was identified in a male patient aged 10 to 17 who had a stem cell transplant for acute myeloid leukemia, so the T cells may come from the graft donor. The V gene is TRBV20-1, the J gene TRBJ2-5, with D tentatively TRBD2 (6 bases). The CDR3 spells CSAIHGSQETQYF. CDR3 DNA: TGCAGTGCTATACACGGGAGTCAAGAGACCCAGTACTTC.